This T cell receptor (beta chain) was found in a study of T cell clonotyping in hematopoietic cell transplantation. Only in-frame clones appear in the TCRdb table, and some are missing; sequencing was by immunoSEQ multiplex PCR. The sample yields about 14,000 clones, more than 75% seen once. The ends were cut back, 5 bases at V and 5 bases at J, with 12 bases in the middle. This CDR3 contains 13 residues. Germline CDR1 SGHNT, CDR2 YENEEA. The chain couples TRBV11-3 to TRBJ2-5; D possibly corresponds to TRBD1 (6 bases). The sequences come from PBMCs, collected 100 days after allogeneic stem cell transplant. The clonotype comes from a male patient aged 45-60 years who had an allogeneic stem cell transplant from an unrelated donor, so T cells may come from the graft donor. Some clones in this sample may be carry-over from other donors' samples. The CDR3 DNA sequence: TGTGCCAGCAGCGAGACAGGCGGGGAGACCCAGTACTTC. Translation gives CASSETGGETQYF.